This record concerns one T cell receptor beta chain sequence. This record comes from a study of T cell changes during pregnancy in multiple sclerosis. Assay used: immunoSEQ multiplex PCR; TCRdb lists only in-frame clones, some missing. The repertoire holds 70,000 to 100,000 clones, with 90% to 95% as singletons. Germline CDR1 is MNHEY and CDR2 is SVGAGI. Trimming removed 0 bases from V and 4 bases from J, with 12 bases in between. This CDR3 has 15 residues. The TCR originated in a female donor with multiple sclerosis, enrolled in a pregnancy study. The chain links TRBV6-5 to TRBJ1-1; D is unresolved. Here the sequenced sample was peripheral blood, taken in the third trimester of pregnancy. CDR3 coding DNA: TGTGCCAGCAGTTACTCGTACGGGTTGGGCACTGAAGCTTTCTTT. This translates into CASSYSYGLGTEAFF.